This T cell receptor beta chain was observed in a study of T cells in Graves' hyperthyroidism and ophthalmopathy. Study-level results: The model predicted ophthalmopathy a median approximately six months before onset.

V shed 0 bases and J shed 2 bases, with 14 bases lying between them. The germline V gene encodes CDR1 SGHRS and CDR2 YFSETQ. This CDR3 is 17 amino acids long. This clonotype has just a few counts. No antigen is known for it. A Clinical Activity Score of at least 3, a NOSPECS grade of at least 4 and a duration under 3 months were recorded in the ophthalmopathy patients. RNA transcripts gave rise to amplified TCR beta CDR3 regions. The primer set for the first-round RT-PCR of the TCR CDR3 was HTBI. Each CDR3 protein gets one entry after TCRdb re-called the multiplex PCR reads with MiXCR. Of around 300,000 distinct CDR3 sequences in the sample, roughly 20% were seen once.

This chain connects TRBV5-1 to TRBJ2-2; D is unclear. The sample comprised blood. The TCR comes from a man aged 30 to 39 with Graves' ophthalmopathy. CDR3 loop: CASSLGHRDPNTGELFF. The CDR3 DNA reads TGCGCCAGCAGCTTGGGACACCGAGACCCCAACACCGGGGAGCTGTTTTTT.